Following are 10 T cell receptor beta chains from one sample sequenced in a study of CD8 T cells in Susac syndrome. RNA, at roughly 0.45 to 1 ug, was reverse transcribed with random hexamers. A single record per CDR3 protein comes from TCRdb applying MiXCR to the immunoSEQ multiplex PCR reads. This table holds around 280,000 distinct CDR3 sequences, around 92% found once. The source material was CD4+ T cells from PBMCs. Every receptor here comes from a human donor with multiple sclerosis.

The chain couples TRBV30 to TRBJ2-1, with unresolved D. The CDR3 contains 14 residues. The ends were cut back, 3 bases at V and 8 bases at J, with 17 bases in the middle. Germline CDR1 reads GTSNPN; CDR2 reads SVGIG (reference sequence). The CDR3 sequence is CAWSAGLGGYEQFF. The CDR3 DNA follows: TGTGCCTGGAGCGCCGGGCTTGGCGGATATGAGCAGTTCTTC.

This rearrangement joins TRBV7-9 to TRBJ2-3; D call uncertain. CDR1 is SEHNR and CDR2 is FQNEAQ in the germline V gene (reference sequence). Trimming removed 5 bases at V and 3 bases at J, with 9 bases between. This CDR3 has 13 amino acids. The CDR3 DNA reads TGTGCCAGCAGCCCTTATCGAACAGATACGCAGTATTTT. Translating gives CASSPYRTDTQYF.

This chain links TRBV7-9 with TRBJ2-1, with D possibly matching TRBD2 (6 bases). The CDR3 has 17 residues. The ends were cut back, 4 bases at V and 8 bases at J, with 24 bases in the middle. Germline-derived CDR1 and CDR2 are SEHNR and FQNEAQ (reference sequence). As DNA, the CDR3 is TGTGCCAGCAGCTCGTTCCCCGGGACTCAGAGGGCGGATGAGCAGTTCTTC. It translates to CASSSFPGTQRADEQFF.

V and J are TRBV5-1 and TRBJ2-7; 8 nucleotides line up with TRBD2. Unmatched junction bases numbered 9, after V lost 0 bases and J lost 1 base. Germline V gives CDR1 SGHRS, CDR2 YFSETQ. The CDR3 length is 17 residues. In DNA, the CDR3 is TGCGCCAGCAGCTTGGCTCCAGCCCCGGGGGGGTCCTACGAGCAGTACTTC. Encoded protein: CASSLAPAPGGSYEQYF. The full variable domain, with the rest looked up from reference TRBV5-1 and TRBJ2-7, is KAGVTQTPRYLIKTRGQQVTLSCSPISGHRSVSWYQQTPGQGLQFLFEYFSETQRNKGNFPGRFSGRQFSNSRSEMNVSTLELGDSALYLCASSLAPAPGGSYEQYFGPGTRLTVT.

The CDR3 region has the DNA TGTGCCAGCAGCCGTCAGACAGTTAACTATGGCTACACCTTC. It specifies CASSRQTVNYGYTF. The chain recombines TRBV4-2 with TRBJ1-2; perhaps TRBD1 as D (5 bases). This CDR3 comprises 14 residues. Trimming left V 4 bases short and J 1 base short, with 10 bases between. From germline, CDR1 is LGHNA and CDR2 YNFKEQ.

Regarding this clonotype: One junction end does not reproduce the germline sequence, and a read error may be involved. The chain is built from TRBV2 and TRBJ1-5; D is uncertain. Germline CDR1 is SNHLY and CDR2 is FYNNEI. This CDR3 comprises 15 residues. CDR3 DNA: TGTGCCAGCAATGAACTGGCAGGACGCAATCAGCCCCAGCATTTT. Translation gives CASNELAGRNQPQHF.

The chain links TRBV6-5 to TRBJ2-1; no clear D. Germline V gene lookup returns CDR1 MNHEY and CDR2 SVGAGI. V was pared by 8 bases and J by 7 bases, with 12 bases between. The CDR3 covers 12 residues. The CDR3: CASGDPRNEQFF. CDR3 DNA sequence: TGTGCCAGCGGGGATCCCCGAAATGAGCAGTTCTTC.

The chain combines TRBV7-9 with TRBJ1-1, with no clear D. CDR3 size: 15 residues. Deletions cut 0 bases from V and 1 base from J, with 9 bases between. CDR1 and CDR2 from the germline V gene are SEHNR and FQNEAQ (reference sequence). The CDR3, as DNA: TGTGCCAGCAGCTTAGCTCGAGGAGCGAACACTGAAGCTTTCTTT. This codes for CASSLARGANTEAFF.

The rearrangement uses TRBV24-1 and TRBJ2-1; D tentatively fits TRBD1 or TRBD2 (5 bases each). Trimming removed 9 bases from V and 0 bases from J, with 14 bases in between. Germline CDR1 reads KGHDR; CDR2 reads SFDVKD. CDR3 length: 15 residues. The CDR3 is CATGGPPSSYNEQFF. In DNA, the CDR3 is TGTGCCACCGGGGGACCACCGAGCTCCTACAATGAGCAGTTCTTC.

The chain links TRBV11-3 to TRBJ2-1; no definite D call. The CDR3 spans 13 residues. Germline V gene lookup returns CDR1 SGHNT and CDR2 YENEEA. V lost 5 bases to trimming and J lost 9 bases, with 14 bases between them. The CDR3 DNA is TGTGCCAGCAGCCCGTTGGTAGCTGGTGAGCAGTTCTTC. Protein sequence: CASSPLVAGEQFF.